A single sample is the source of the 6 T cell receptor beta chains below, sequenced in a study of CD8+ T cells in alopecia areata. Sequencing templates came from extracted RNA that was reverse transcribed into cDNA. The repertoire was sequenced with immunoSEQ multiplex PCR; TCRdb's copy has only in-frame clones and lacks some. The table shows 100,000 or so clones, with about 60% occurring only once. Treatment reported: oral pan-JAK inhibitor, 5-10 mg twice daily. Sequencing used CD8+ T cells sorted from blood, obtained between weeks 55 and 65, from a patient treated with tofacitinib. These receptors came from a human donor with alopecia areata.

CDR3 bases: TGTGCCAGCAGCCCGGACGGAACCTACGAGCAGTACTTC. It translates to CASSPDGTYEQYF. The chain uses TRBV9 and TRBJ2-7, with D unclear. Germline CDR1 and CDR2: SGDLS and YYNGEE. V dropped 4 bases and J dropped 2 bases, with 10 bases sitting between them. This CDR3 comprises 13 residues.

This clone was observed a handful of times. The rearrangement links TRBV11-2 to TRBJ1-3; D gene ambiguous. This CDR3 is 13 amino acids long. Germline V gives CDR1 SGHAT, CDR2 FQNNGV. Trimming took 1 base from V and 4 from J, leaving 5 bases between them. In DNA form, the CDR3 reads TGTGCCAGCAGCTTAGTCGGAGGAAACACCATATATTTT. Amino acid sequence: CASSLVGGNTIYF.

V and J are TRBV4-1 and TRBJ1-4, with a possible D match to TRBD1 (6 bases). The germline V gene encodes CDR1 MGHRA and CDR2 YSYEKL. CDR3 length: 14 amino acids. Trimming stripped 4 bases from V and 7 bases from J, with 13 bases between. The CDR3 region is CASSPLGAFEKLFF. The CDR3 coding sequence is TGCGCCAGCAGCCCACTGGGGGCTTTTGAAAAACTGTTTTTT.

This rearrangement joins TRBV14 to TRBJ1-2, with D unresolved. There are 16 residues in the CDR3. Germline V gene sequence: CDR1 SGHDN, CDR2 FVKESK. The germline V and J ends were trimmed by 0 bases and 6 bases, with 17 bases remaining between them. The CDR3 reads CASSQDPRGGIDGYTF. DNA for the CDR3: TGTGCCAGCAGCCAAGATCCCCGGGGAGGAATCGATGGCTACACCTTC.

This clone turned up a few times. The rearrangement joins TRBV7-9 to TRBJ2-3, with D uncertain. The CDR3 runs 15 residues. The germline V and J ends were trimmed by 7 bases and 0 bases, with 14 bases remaining between them. Germline V gene lookup returns CDR1 SEHNR and CDR2 FQNEAQ (reference sequence). For the CDR3, the DNA is TGTGCCAGCACCCTCGACCCCCCTAGCACAGATACGCAGTATTTT. This codes for CASTLDPPSTDTQYF.

This clone was counted only a few times. CDR3 in DNA: TGCGCCAGCAGCGGGACAGGGAACTACAATGAGCAGTTCTTC. It encodes CASSGTGNYNEQFF. V is TRBV4-1 and J is TRBJ2-1; TRBD1 agrees at 9 bases. Germline V gene sequence: CDR1 MGHRA, CDR2 YSYEKL. The CDR3 extends over 14 amino acids. Losses at the gene ends were 5 bases for V and 3 bases for J; bases not matched to a gene: 2.